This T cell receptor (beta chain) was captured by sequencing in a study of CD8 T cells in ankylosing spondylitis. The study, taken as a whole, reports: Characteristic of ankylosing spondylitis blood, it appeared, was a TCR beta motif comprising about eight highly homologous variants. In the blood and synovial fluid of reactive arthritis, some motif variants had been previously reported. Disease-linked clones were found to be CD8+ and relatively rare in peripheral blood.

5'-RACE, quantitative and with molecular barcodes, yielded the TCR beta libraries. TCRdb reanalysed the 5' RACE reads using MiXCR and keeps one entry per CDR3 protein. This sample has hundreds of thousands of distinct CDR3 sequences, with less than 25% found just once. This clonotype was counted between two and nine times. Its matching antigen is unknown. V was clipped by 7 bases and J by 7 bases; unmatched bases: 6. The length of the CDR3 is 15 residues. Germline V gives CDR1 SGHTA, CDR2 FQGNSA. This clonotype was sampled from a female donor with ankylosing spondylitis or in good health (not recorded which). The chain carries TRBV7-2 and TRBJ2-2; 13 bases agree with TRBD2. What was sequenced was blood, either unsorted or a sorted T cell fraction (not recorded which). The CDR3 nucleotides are TGTGCCAGCACTAGACTAGCGGGAGGTGTCGGGGAGCTGTTTTTT. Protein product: CASTRLAGGVGELFF.